The sequence of this T cell receptor beta chain was determined in a study of CD8 T cells in ankylosing spondylitis. Study results and caveats: In ankylosing spondylitis patients, matched synovial fluid reportedly showed significant enrichment of disease-linked clones. Seemingly characteristic of ankylosing spondylitis blood was a TCR beta motif consisting of 7 or 8 highly homologous variants.

For TCR beta, libraries came from quantitative 5'-RACE with molecular barcodes. TCRdb independently ran MiXCR on the 5' RACE reads; one entry per CDR3 protein. Among fewer than 550,000 distinct CDR3 sequences listed, about 5.7% were seen once. The CDR3 totals 17 residues. Germline values: CDR1 MGHRA, CDR2 YSYEKL. V was cut by 2 bases and J by 3 bases, with 19 bases left in between. There are many counts of this clonotype. The antigen is unknown. J is TRBJ1-2 and V is TRBV4-1, with D possibly matching TRBD1 (5 bases). The origin of this receptor is a male donor with ankylosing spondylitis. Specimen: blood, either unsorted or a sorted T cell fraction (not recorded which). This CDR3 is CASSQTYTGGYYYGYTF. The CDR3 region has the DNA TGCGCCAGCAGCCAAACTTATACAGGCGGCTATTACTATGGCTACACCTTC.